A single T cell receptor (beta chain) is shown here with its context. Its cognate antigen is unknown. Primers included in the PCR were 60 Vbeta and 13 Jbeta primers. As handled by the study authors: Roughly 76 million unique TCR beta chains, about 11 million of them shared, were counted by a later analysis. Sequencing was performed with immunoSEQ multiplex PCR; in TCRdb, only in-frame clones are kept and a portion is missing. V, J and clone size are those of that table, while D and trimming were read from the DNA. The sample lists approximately 170,000 clones, around 75% occurring once. This specimen belongs to a study of cytomegalovirus exposure and HLA in healthy donors. At collection, donors were nominally healthy, but unrecorded immune exposures were probable. Study-level results: Most TCR beta V segments were productive about 90% or about 30% of the time in an earlier analysis. Relative to equally common others, HLA-associated TCR beta chains showed greater clonal expansion in a later analysis.

Trimming took 7 bases from V and 7 from J, leaving 20 bases between them. CDR1 is MNHNY, CDR2 SVGAGI, per germline (reference sequence). The CDR3 runs 14 residues. V usage is TRBV6-6 and J usage is TRBJ2-7, with D possibly being TRBD1 (6 bases). The sample was PBMCs. This receptor was identified in a male donor in good health and CMV-seronegative. The CDR3 DNA reads as TGTGCCAGCATCACCCCTGGTAGGGGGAGAGAGCAGTACTTC. Encoded protein: CASITPGRGREQYF.